This T cell receptor beta chain was sequenced during a study of CD8 T cells in Susac syndrome. Findings and caveats of the study: The study's TCR sequencing and HLA analysis covered a relatively small number of individuals, and the study acknowledged this.

This clonotype occurred once. Its antigen is unidentified. It was with random hexamers that about 0.45 to 1 ug RNA was reverse transcribed. Multiplex PCR with immunoSEQ amplified the TCR beta CDR3 across 54 Vbeta and 13 Jbeta. In TCRdb, the immunoSEQ multiplex PCR reads were re-called with MiXCR into one record per CDR3 protein. This sample has roughly 150,000 distinct CDR3 sequences; roughly 95% occur once, and the top ten carry 0.12% to 0.15%. The sequenced sample was CD4+ T cells from PBMCs. The TCR was taken from a human donor in good health.

The CDR3 coding sequence is TGTGCCAGCAGCAGCCCTTTGGGTCGGCCCCAGCATTTT. Its protein product is CASSSPLGRPQHF. The chain has TRBV6-1 and TRBJ1-5; unclear D gene. Trimming shortened V by 6 bases and J by 9 bases, and 15 bases separated the two germline ends. This CDR3 contains 13 residues. Per germline, CDR1 MNHNS and CDR2 SASEGT.